The text below deals with one T cell receptor beta chain. Its matching antigen is unknown. The CDR3 totals 14 residues. Germline V gene data show CDR1 as SGHRS and CDR2 as YFSETQ. The V end was cut by 4 bases, the J end by 2 bases, with 13 bases between. The data stem from a study of cytomegalovirus exposure and HLA in healthy donors. Study overall: A subsequent analysis reported that the roughly 120 validation repertoires were produced on the same platform that had also been used for the 600 to 700 first-cohort repertoires. Points from the study as a whole: Both high specificity and high sensitivity reportedly marked the classifier's diagnosis of cytomegalovirus status. That first-cohort TCR clusters tended to co-occur in the 120 or so validation repertoires was found in a later analysis.

Clones were read by immunoSEQ multiplex PCR, and TCRdb kept only the in-frame ones, dropping some. The sample lists about 72,000 clones, 94% occurring once. The TCR comes from a woman between 18 and 29 years old in good health and CMV-seronegative. The sequenced material came from PBMCs. This chain connects TRBV5-1 to TRBJ2-7, with TRBD2 as a possible D gene (5 bases). DNA of the CDR3: TGCGCCAGCAGCCGCACAGAGGGCCCCTACGAGCAGTACTTC. Translation: CASSRTEGPYEQYF.